These 18 T cell receptor beta chains share one sample of origin, sequenced in a study of HIV-infected children after antiretroviral therapy interruption. RNA-based 3' RACE libraries used unique molecular identifiers. TCRdb reanalysed the 3' RACE reads using MiXCR and keeps one entry per CDR3 protein. The sample includes some 51,000 distinct CDR3 sequences, around 4.7% seen only once; the top ten take almost 0.7%. As to treatment: PENTA 11 planned treatment interruption arm or continuous ART arm. The material sequenced was CD45RA+ CD4+ T cells from PBMCs, pooled from several time points, taken from a donor given antiretroviral therapy, either interrupted or continuous. Subset of the sample: naive CD4+ CD45RA+ CD45RO- T cells. The origin of the receptors is a pool of human donors with HIV.

In this sample, this clonotype turned up many times. The V gene is TRBV6-2 or TRBV6-3, the J gene TRBJ1-5, with D unresolved. CDR1 is MNHEY, CDR2 SVGEGT, per germline. The CDR3 loop spans 14 amino acids. V was trimmed by 4 bases and J by 8 bases, leaving 15 bases between them. The CDR3 region has the DNA TGTGCCAGCAGTTCTACGGACGGTAGTGAGCCCCAGCATTTT. Its protein product is CASSSTDGSEPQHF.

Many counts were recorded for this clonotype. CDR3 protein: CASLPTGSNNSPLHF. In nucleotides, the CDR3 is TGTGCCAGCCTCCCGACGGGGAGTAATAATTCACCCCTCCACTTT. V usage is TRBV6-5 and J usage is TRBJ1-6; D remains ambiguous. Trimming removed 8 bases at V and 5 bases at J, with 16 bases between. This CDR3 has 15 residues. The germline V gene has CDR1 MNHEY and CDR2 SVGAGI.

This clonotype was detected many times. The chain carries TRBV6-1 and TRBJ2-7; no reliable D call. The germline V gene encodes CDR1 MNHNS and CDR2 SASEGT. Trimming removed 3 bases from V and 4 bases from J, with 10 bases in between. The CDR3 loop spans 13 amino acids. The CDR3 sequence is CASSEGLVYEQYF. CDR3 nucleotide sequence: TGTGCCAGCAGTGAGGGGTTGGTGTACGAGCAGTACTTC.

This clonotype has a handful of counts. V is TRBV27 and J is TRBJ1-6; 9 bases are a match to TRBD1. Trimming removed 2 bases from V and 14 bases from J; junction bases left unmatched: 4. CDR1 MNHEY and CDR2 SMNVEV come from the germline V gene (reference sequence). CDR3 length equals 13 residues. The CDR3 bases are TGTGCCAGCAGTTTAGGGACAGGGCGCTCCCTCCACTTT. This codes for CASSLGTGRSLHF.

This clonotype occurred many times. This chain links TRBV2 with TRBJ1-5, with no clear D. Germline CDR1 and CDR2: SNHLY and FYNNEI. The CDR3 has 17 amino acids. Trimming left V 6 bases short and J 0 bases short, with 18 bases between. CDR3 loop: CASSSSSGSFSNQPQHF. The CDR3 nucleotides read TGTGCCAGCAGCTCTTCAAGCGGCAGTTTTAGCAATCAGCCCCAGCATTTT.

This clonotype was seen at least ten times. This chain links TRBV12-3 or TRBV12-4 with TRBJ1-2, with TRBD1 as a possible D gene (5 bases). V lost 3 bases and J lost 5, with 13 bases in between. This CDR3 has 14 residues. As DNA, the CDR3 is TGTGCCAGCAGTTTGGGCAGGGTCGGGTATGGCTACACCTTC. Its protein is CASSLGRVGYGYTF.

This clonotype was observed a few times. V usage is TRBV12-3 or TRBV12-4 and J usage is TRBJ1-5; TRBD1 matches 10 bases. The CDR3 has 16 amino acids. V shed 4 bases and J 4 bases; nucleotides not matched to a gene: 7. The CDR3: CASSSTPGQGNQPQHF. CDR3 DNA: TGTGCCAGCAGTTCTACTCCGGGACAGGGGAATCAGCCCCAGCATTTT.

This clonotype has at least ten counts. The J gene is TRBJ2-5, the V gene TRBV20-1; D gene unclear. Germline V gives CDR1 DFQATT, CDR2 SNEGSKA (reference sequence). Trimming removed 0 bases from V and 4 bases from J, with 6 bases in between. The CDR3 is 12 residues long. The CDR3 loop reads CSARDLGETQYF. CDR3 in DNA: TGCAGTGCTAGAGATCTCGGAGAGACCCAGTACTTC.

This clonotype was recorded at least ten times. This sequence joins TRBV7-2 and TRBJ2-5; the match to TRBD2 covers 10 bases. V shed 5 bases, J shed 5 bases, and the junction held 5 bases outside the gene matches. Germline assignment: CDR1 SGHTA and CDR2 FQGNSA. This CDR3 has 14 amino acids. The CDR3 reads CASSVSGGRETQYF. The CDR3 DNA reads as TGTGCCAGCAGCGTTAGCGGGGGGCGTGAGACCCAGTACTTC.

This clonotype was detected many times. The chain recombines TRBV6-1 with TRBJ2-3; possibly TRBD1 for D (5 bases). CDR1 and CDR2 from the germline V gene are MNHNS and SASEGT. V shed 4 bases and J shed 4 bases, with 15 bases lying between them. The CDR3 contains 15 residues. The CDR3 loop is CASSVHRLLPDTQYF. CDR3 coding DNA: TGTGCCAGCAGTGTTCACAGGTTGCTGCCAGATACGCAGTATTTT.

This clonotype was seen repeatedly, ten times or more. The V call is TRBV12-3 or TRBV12-4, the J call TRBJ1-1, with D possibly TRBD1 on 5 matching bases. The CDR3 length is 13 residues. With 5 bases removed from V and 4 bases from J, the gap between germline ends came to 11 bases. The CDR3 loop reads CASSPGGTTEAFF. In DNA form, the CDR3 reads TGTGCCAGCAGTCCTGGGGGTACCACTGAAGCTTTCTTT.

The sample holds many counts of this clonotype. The rearrangement joins TRBV20-1 to TRBJ2-7; D might be TRBD1 (6 bases). Germline loops: CDR1 DFQATT, CDR2 SNEGSKA (reference sequence). V dropped 0 bases and J dropped 3 bases, with 15 bases sitting between them. This CDR3 has 15 residues. In nucleotides, the CDR3 is TGCAGTGCTAGAGAACCCCGGACAGCAGTCTACGAGCAGTACTTC. Translation gives CSAREPRTAVYEQYF.

This clonotype was picked up a small number of times. This rearrangement joins TRBV7-3 to TRBJ2-1, with a tentative D call TRBD1 (5 bases). Germline V gives CDR1 SGHTA, CDR2 FQGTGA. Trimming removed 5 bases at V and 8 bases at J, with 19 bases between. The CDR3 loop spans 15 amino acids. The CDR3: CASSQDGRVFDEQFF. In DNA form, the CDR3 reads TGTGCCAGCAGCCAAGATGGCAGGGTTTTCGATGAGCAGTTCTTC.

The chain uses TRBV6-4 and TRBJ1-5, with D maybe TRBD1 (5 bases). The CDR3 has 13 amino acids. With 6 bases removed from V and 3 bases from J, the gap between germline ends came to 9 bases. The germline CDR1 and CDR2 sequences are MRHNA and SNTAGT. Here the CDR3 reads CASRDSLNQPQHF. The CDR3 bases are TGTGCCAGCAGAGACAGCCTCAATCAGCCCCAGCATTTT.

The V call is TRBV9, the J call TRBJ2-5, with D tentatively TRBD1 or TRBD2 (5 bases each). V was pared by 4 bases and J by 7 bases, with 17 bases between. Germline-derived CDR1 and CDR2 are SGDLS and YYNGEE. This CDR3 is 14 amino acids long. Here the CDR3 DNA reads TGTGCCAGCAGCTCTGGGACGCGAAGTGGGACCCAGTACTTC. Its protein is CASSSGTRSGTQYF.

This clonotype was counted at least ten times. The genes are TRBV7-2 and TRBJ2-7; D remains ambiguous. CDR1 is SGHTA and CDR2 is FQGNSA in the germline V gene. Trimming took 7 bases from V and 0 from J, leaving 10 bases between them. The CDR3 totals 13 residues. The CDR3 region is CASNSGSSYEQYF. CDR3 sequence (DNA): TGTGCCAGCAATTCGGGCAGCTCCTACGAGCAGTACTTC. The whole variable domain, remainder taken from reference TRBV7-2 and TRBJ2-7, is GAGVSQSPSNKVTEKGKDVELRCDPISGHTALYWYRQSLGQGLEFLIYFQGNSAPDKSGLPSDRFSAERTGGSVSTLTIQRTQQEDSAVYLCASNSGSSYEQYFGPGTRLTVT.

This clonotype was recorded at least ten times. V and J are TRBV28 and TRBJ2-6; 10 nucleotides align to TRBD1. Germline V CDR1 and CDR2: MDHEN, SYDVKM. Trimming cost V 5 bases and J 0 bases; bases outside gene matches: 7. This CDR3 has 18 amino acids. Here the CDR3 reads CASSAQTGGRSGANVLTF. CDR3 DNA: TGTGCCAGCAGTGCACAGACAGGGGGCCGCTCTGGGGCCAACGTCCTGACTTTC.

In this sample, this clonotype turned up a few times. The chain employs TRBV5-4 and TRBJ1-2; D gene ambiguous. CDR1 is SGHNT, CDR2 YYREEE, per germline (reference sequence). Trimming removed 0 bases at V and 2 bases at J, with 5 bases between. The CDR3 is 13 amino acids. This CDR3 reads CASSLDGNYGYTF. The CDR3 DNA reads TGTGCCAGCAGCTTGGACGGCAACTATGGCTACACCTTC.